This T cell receptor beta chain was recorded in a study of cytomegalovirus exposure and HLA in healthy donors. Whole-study results and caveats: HLA-A and HLA-B allele assignments for most subjects were reportedly predicted accurately using TCR beta sequences. In a later analysis, TCR association rates varied by HLA locus: DRB1 most, HLA-C fewest.

A note on this clone: Its specificity is not known.

PCR was performed using 60 Vbeta and 13 Jbeta primers. The assay was immunoSEQ multiplex PCR, and TCRdb's table has in-frame clones only and misses some. The sample carries 150,000 to 200,000 clones, about four fifths recorded once. Trimming took off 0 bases at V and 5 bases at J, with 11 bases between the two ends. CDR1 MNHEY and CDR2 SVGAGI come from the germline V gene. The CDR3 contains 14 residues. The sequenced sample consisted of PBMCs. The chain has TRBV6-5 and TRBJ2-7; a possible D gene is TRBD1 (5 bases). The TCR comes from a boy aged 5 to 17 in good health and CMV-seronegative. CDR3 sequence (DNA): TGTGCCAGCAGTTACTCGTCAGGGAACGACGAGCAGTACTTC. Residues: CASSYSSGNDEQYF.